This T cell receptor (beta chain) was obtained from a study of T cells in Graves' hyperthyroidism and ophthalmopathy. Study-wide results and limits: Blood also carried most thyroid clonotypes expanded above 0.001. Ophthalmopathy could be told apart from stable hyperthyroidism with a 13 V-J model.

TCR beta CDR3 sequences were amplified from RNA transcripts. HTBI primers drove first-round RT-PCR of the TCR CDR3. TCRdb reprocessed the multiplex PCR reads with MiXCR, giving one entry per CDR3 protein. Of fewer than 400,000 distinct CDR3 sequences detected, 16% appear once; the ten largest clones hold 33%. The definition of stable Graves' hyperthyroidism was no ophthalmopathy progression within 18 months. Investigators excluded patients with uncontrolled infection, other autoimmune disease, pregnancy or lactation. This clonotype was picked up many times. Its antigen is currently unknown. The source is a man younger than 45 with Graves' hyperthyroidism. Sequenced: blood.

The CDR3: CASSKGDKTYEQYF. Here the CDR3 DNA reads TGTGCCAGCAGTAAAGGGGACAAGACCTACGAGCAGTACTTC. The V call is TRBV6-1, the J call TRBJ2-7; possibly TRBD1 for D (6 bases). Germline V gene lookup returns CDR1 MNHNS and CDR2 SASEGT. Trimming removed 5 bases at V and 2 bases at J, with 13 bases between. This CDR3 has 14 residues.